Listed below are T cell receptor beta chains from one sample, sequenced in a study of cytomegalovirus exposure and HLA in healthy donors. Profiled with immunoSEQ multiplex PCR; TCRdb holds only in-frame clones, not every one. Seen here are 150,000 to 200,000 clones, around 77% observed once, and the top ten hold around 1.9%. Sequencing used PBMCs. These receptors were collected from a woman in her 30s in good health and CMV-seropositive. CDR3s include the opening cysteine and the closing phenylalanine or tryptophan. D genes are given only for firm matches. Only part of the rows carry a size: once, few, many, or a class if the clone is expanded.

abundance	j_gene	v_gene	d_gene	CDR3aa	CDR3nt
-	TRBJ2-7	TRBV10-2	TRBD1	CASKRDRGSSYEQYF	TGCGCCAGCAAGCGGGACAGGGGGTCCTCCTACGAGCAGTACTTC
-	TRBJ1-4	TRBV4-3	-	CASSQGLSSQGGEEKLFF	TGCGCCAGCAGCCAAGGACTGTCCTCACAGGGTGGAGAAGAAAAACTGTTTTTT
-	TRBJ2-2	TRBV9	-	CASSPHTTRSTGELFF	TGTGCCAGCAGCCCGCACACTACCCGAAGCACCGGGGAGCTGTTTTTT
-	TRBJ2-5	TRBV7-7	TRBD1	CASSRTGLQSQETQYF	TGTGCCAGCAGCCGGACAGGACTCCAGTCCCAAGAGACCCAGTACTTC
-	TRBJ1-5	TRBV10-3	TRBD1	CAISAQGTSNQPQHF	TGTGCCATCAGTGCACAGGGGACTAGCAATCAGCCCCAGCATTTT
-	TRBJ2-2	TRBV18	TRBD2	CASSGGLAGGRNTGELFF	TGTGCCAGCTCCGGGGGACTAGCGGGAGGAAGGAACACCGGGGAGCTGTTTTTT
-	TRBJ1-1	TRBV28	-	CASSPFGHTEAFF	TGTGCCAGCAGTCCCTTTGGGCACACTGAAGCTTTCTTT
-	TRBJ1-2	TRBV28	TRBD1	CASSTRQGTEGYTF	TGTGCCAGCAGTACCCGACAGGGGACAGAGGGCTACACCTTC
-	TRBJ2-7	TRBV6-6	TRBD1	CASSYPQGALGGKQYF	TGTGCCAGCAGTTACCCACAGGGGGCGCTTGGTGGTAAGCAGTACTTC
-	TRBJ2-7	TRBV21-1	-	CASSKVAQALASYEQYF	TGTGCCAGCAGCAAAGTCGCCCAGGCGCTTGCGAGCTACGAGCAGTACTTC
-	TRBJ1-3	TRBV10-3	-	CAIRGLSGNTIYF	TGTGCCATCAGGGGCCTCTCTGGAAACACCATATATTTT
-	TRBJ1-6	TRBV30	TRBD1	CAWSVRQGDSPLHF	TGTGCCTGGAGTGTACGCCAGGGGGACTCACCCCTCCACTTT
-	TRBJ2-7	TRBV6-5	-	CASSVNRAFDEQYF	TGTGCCAGCAGTGTAAACAGGGCGTTCGACGAGCAGTACTTC
-	TRBJ2-3	TRBV9	TRBD1	CASSERTGSTDTQYF	TGTGCCAGCAGCGAGAGGACAGGGAGCACAGATACGCAGTATTTT
-	TRBJ1-2	TRBV19	TRBD1	CASSKDRVDGYTF	TGTGCCAGTAGTAAGGACAGGGTGGATGGCTACACCTTC
few	TRBJ2-3	TRBV7-9	-	CASSSSLIHTQYF	TGTGCCAGCAGCTCTTCACTTATCCATACGCAGTATTTT
-	TRBJ1-2	TRBV2	TRBD1	CASRLQGADYGYTF	TGTGCCAGCAGACTACAGGGGGCTGACTATGGCTACACCTTC
-	TRBJ2-7	TRBV7-2	TRBD2	CASSLRTSGYEQYF	TGTGCCAGCAGCTTGCGGACTAGCGGCTACGAGCAGTACTTC
-	TRBJ2-3	TRBV18	TRBD2	CASSPLAGGWDTQYF	TGTGCCAGCTCACCACTAGCGGGAGGTTGGGATACGCAGTATTTT
few	TRBJ2-3	TRBV10-1	-	CASSLSRGAEDTQYF	TGCGCCAGCAGTCTCTCCAGGGGGGCAGAGGATACGCAGTATTTT
-	TRBJ2-1	TRBV27	TRBD1	CASSSRTGNTYNEQFF	TGTGCCAGCAGTTCCCGGACAGGGAATACCTACAATGAGCAGTTCTTC
few	TRBJ2-1	TRBV30	-	CAWSVLTSYNEQFF	TGTGCCTGGAGTGTACTCACTTCCTACAATGAGCAGTTCTTC
-	TRBJ1-3	TRBV9	-	CASSPSPLPGRNTIYF	TGTGCCAGCAGCCCCTCCCCTCTTCCAGGGCGAAACACCATATATTTT